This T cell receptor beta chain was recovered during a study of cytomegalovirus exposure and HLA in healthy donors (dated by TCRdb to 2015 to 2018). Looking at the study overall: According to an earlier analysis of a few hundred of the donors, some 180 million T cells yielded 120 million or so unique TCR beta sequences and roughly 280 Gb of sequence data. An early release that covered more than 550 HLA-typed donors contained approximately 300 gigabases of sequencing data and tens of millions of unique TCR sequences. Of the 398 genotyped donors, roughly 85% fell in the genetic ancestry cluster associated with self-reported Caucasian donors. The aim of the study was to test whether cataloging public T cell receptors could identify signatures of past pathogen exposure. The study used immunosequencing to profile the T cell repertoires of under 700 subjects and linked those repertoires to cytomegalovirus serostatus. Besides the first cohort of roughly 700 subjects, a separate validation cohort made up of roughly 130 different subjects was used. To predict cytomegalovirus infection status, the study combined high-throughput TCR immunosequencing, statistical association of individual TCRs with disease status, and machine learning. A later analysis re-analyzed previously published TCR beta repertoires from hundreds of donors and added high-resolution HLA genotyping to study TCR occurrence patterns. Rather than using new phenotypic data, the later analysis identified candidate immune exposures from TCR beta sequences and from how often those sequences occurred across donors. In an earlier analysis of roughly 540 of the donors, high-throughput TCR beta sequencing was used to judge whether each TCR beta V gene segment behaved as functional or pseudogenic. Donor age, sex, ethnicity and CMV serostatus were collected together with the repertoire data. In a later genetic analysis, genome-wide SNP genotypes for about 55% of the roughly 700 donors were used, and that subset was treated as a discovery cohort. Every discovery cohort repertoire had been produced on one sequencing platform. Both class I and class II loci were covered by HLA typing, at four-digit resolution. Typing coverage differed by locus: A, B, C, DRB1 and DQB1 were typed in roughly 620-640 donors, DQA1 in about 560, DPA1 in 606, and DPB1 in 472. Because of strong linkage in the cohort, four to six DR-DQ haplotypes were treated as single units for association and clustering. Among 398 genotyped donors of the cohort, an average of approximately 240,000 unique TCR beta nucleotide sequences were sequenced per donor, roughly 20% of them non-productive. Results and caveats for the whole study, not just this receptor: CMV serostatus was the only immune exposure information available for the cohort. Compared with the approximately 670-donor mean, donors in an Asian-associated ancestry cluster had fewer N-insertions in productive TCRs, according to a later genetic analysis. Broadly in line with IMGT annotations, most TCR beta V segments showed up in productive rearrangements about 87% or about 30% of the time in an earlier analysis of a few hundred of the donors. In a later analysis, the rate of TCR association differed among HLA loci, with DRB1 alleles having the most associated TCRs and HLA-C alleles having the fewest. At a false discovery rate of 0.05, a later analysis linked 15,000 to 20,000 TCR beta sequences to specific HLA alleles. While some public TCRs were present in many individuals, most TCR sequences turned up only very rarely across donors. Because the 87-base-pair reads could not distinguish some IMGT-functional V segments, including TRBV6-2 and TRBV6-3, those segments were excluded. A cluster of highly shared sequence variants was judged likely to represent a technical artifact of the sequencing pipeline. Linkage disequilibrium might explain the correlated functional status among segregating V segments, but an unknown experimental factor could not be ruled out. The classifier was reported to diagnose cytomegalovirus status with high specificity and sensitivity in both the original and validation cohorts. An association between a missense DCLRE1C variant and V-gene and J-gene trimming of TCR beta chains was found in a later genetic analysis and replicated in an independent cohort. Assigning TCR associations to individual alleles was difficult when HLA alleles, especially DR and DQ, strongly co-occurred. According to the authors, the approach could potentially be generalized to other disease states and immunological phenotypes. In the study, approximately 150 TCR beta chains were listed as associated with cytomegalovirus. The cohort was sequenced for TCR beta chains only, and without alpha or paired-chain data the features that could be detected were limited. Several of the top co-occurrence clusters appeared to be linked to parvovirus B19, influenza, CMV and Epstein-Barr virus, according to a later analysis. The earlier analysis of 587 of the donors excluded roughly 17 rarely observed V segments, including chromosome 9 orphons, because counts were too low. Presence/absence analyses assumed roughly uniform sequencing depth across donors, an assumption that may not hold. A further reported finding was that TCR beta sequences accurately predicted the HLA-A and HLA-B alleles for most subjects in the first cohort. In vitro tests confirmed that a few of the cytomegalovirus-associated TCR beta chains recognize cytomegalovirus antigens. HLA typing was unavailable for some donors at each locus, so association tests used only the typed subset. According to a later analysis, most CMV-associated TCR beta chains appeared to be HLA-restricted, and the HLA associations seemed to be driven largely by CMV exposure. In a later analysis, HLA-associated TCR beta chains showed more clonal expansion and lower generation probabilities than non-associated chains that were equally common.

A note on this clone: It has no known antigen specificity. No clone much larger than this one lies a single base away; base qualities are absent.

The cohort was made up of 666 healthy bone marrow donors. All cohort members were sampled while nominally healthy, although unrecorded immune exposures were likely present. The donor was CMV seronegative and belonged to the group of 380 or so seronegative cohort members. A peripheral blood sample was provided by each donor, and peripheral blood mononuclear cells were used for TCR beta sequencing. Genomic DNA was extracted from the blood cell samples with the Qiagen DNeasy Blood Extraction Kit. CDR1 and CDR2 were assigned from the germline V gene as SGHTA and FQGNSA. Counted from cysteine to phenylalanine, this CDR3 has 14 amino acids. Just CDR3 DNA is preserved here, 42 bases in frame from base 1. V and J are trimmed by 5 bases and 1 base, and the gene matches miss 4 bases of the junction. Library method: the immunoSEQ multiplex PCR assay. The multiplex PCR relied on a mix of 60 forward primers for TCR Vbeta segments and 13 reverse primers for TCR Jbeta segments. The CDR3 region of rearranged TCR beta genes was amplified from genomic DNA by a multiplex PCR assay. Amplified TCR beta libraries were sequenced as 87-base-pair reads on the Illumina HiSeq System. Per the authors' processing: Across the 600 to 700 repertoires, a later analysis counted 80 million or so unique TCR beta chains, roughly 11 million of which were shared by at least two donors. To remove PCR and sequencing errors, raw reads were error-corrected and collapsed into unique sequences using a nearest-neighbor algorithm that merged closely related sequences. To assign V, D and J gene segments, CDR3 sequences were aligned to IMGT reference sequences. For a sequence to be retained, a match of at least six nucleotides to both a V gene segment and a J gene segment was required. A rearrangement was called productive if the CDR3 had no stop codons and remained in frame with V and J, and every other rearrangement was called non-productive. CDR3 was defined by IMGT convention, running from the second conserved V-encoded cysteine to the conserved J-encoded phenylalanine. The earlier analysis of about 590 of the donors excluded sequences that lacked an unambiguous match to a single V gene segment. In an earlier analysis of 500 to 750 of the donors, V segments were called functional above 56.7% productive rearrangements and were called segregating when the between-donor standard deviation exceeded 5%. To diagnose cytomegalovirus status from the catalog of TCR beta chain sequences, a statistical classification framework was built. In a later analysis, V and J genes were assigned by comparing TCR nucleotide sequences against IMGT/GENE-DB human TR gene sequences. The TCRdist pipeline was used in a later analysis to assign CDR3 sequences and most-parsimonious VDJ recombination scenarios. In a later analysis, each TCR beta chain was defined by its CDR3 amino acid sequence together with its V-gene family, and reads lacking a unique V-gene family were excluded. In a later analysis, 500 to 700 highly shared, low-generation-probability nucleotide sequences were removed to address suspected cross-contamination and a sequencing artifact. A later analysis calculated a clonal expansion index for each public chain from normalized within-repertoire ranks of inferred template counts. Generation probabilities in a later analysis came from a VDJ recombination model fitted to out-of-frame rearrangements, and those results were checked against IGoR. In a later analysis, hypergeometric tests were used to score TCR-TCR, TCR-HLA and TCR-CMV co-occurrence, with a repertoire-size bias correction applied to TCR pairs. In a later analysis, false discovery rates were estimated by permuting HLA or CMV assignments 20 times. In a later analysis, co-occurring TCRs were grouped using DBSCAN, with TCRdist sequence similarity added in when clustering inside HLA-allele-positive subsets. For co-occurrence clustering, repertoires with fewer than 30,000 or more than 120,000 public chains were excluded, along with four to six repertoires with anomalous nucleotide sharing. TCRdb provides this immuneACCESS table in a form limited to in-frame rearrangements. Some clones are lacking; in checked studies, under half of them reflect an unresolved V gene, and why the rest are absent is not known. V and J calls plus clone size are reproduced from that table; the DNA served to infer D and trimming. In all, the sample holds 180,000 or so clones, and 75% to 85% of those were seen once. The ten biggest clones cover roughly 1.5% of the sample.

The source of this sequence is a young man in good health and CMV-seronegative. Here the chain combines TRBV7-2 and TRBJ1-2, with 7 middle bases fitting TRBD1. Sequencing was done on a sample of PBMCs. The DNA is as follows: TGTGCCAGCAGCCCACAGGGGTTTAACTATGGCTACACCTTC. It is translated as CASSPQGFNYGYTF.